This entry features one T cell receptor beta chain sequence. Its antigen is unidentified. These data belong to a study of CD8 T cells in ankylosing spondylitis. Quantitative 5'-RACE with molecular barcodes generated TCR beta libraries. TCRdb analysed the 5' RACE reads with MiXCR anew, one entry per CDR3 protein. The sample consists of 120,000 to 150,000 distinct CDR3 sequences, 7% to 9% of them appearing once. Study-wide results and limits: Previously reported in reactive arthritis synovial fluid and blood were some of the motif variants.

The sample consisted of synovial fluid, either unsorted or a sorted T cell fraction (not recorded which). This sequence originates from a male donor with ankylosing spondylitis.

The CDR3 nucleotides are TGTGCCAGCAGTTGGGACAAGATAAACACCGGGGAGCTGTTTTTT. Protein sequence: CASSWDKINTGELFF. The chain couples TRBV27 to TRBJ2-2, with a weak D call TRBD1 (6 bases). Germline lookup yields CDR1 MNHEY and CDR2 SMNVEV (reference sequence). The CDR3 consists of 15 residues. Trimming took 4 bases from V and 2 from J, leaving 11 bases between them.